This TCR beta chain was observed in a study of blood T cell repertoires in COVID-19. Turning to the study itself: Sites across the United States, Italy and Spain contributed samples from acute and convalescent COVID-19. The analysed material was cDNA or gDNA that came from T cells, B-cell-depleted T cells, or PBMCs.

Recruitment covered over 20 US areas and drew participants whose ages spanned about 18 to 90 years. In the source study's methods: From reference gene primer amplification, estimates of nucleated cell counts were derived. Libraries were prepared by immunoSEQ multiplex PCR; TCRdb keeps only in-frame clonotypes and omits some of them. The D gene and trimming were derived from the DNA, and the V and J assignments and clone size from that table. The sample lists some 260,000 clones; about 86% were seen once. V shed 4 bases and J shed 1 base, with 20 bases lying between them. The length of the CDR3 is 17 residues. Germline lookup yields CDR1 SGHDT and CDR2 YYEEEE.

The clonotype originates from a man aged 30 to 45 with acute COVID-19. J is TRBJ1-1 and V is TRBV5-6, with a weak D call TRBD1 (5 bases). The sequenced sample consisted of PBMCs or T cells enriched from blood (not recorded which). In nucleotides, the CDR3 is TGTGCCAGCAGCCGACAATTCGGGGGGTACGAGAACACTGAAGCTTTCTTT. It codes for CASSRQFGGYENTEAFF.